These 9 T cell receptor beta chains share one sample of origin, sequenced in a study of vaccination effects on CD4 cells after COVID-19. Sequencing was performed with immunoSEQ multiplex PCR; in TCRdb, only in-frame clones are kept and a portion is missing. This sample has some 35,000 clones, with 82% found just once. No antigen is known for these receptors. After expansion with viral peptide pools in the ViraFEST assay, antigen-specific CD4+ T cells were sequenced. Scientists isolated CD4+ T cells after a roughly ten-day culture period ended. Each person got two doses of an mRNA SARS-CoV-2 vaccine, BNT162b2 or mRNA-1273. The sequences come from CD4+ T cells from PBMCs cultured with HCoV-NL63 spike peptides, collected after COVID-19 vaccination. The receptors here all came from a human donor who received a COVID-19 vaccine. Some clones in this sample may be carry-over from other donors' samples.

In its sample, this clone was seen once. The chain has TRBV14 and TRBJ1-2, with 7 bases fitting TRBD1. Germline CDR1 is SGHDN and CDR2 is FVKESK. V lost 2 bases, J lost 4 bases, and 10 bases stayed unmatched. The CDR3 consists of 16 residues. The CDR3 bases are TGTGCCAGCAGCCAATTTAACAGGGGCGAAGGCTATGGCTACACCTTC. This translates into CASSQFNRGEGYGYTF.

This clone was found a few times. This chain uses TRBV4-2 with TRBJ1-2; the D is unclear. Trimming cost V 0 bases and J 3 bases, with 11 bases left between them. This CDR3 region has 15 residues. The germline V gene has CDR1 LGHNA and CDR2 YNFKEQ. The CDR3 nucleotides are TGTGCCAGCAGCCAAGATTCGTCAGAATACTATGGCTACACCTTC. It translates to CASSQDSSEYYGYTF.

The chain links TRBV29-1 to TRBJ2-1, with 8 bases aligning to TRBD2. There are 14 residues in the CDR3. J lost 3 bases, V lost 7 bases, and 8 bases had no gene match. Per the germline V gene, CDR1 is SQVTM and CDR2 is ANQGSEA. The CDR3 DNA sequence: TGCAGCGGCCAGCGGGAGAGAGACTACAATGAGCAGTTCTTC. Translating it yields CSGQRERDYNEQFF.

The gene calls are TRBV2 and TRBJ2-3; D is perhaps TRBD2 (6 bases). The CDR3 spans 14 residues. The V end lost 9 bases, the J end lost 0 bases, and 13 bases lay between the germline ends. In germline, CDR1 is SNHLY, CDR2 FYNNEI. The CDR3: CASKAGTSTDTQYF. CDR3 DNA: TGTGCCAGTAAAGCCGGGACTAGCACAGATACGCAGTATTTT.

The chain links TRBV7-2 to TRBJ1-3; D possibly corresponds to TRBD1 (5 bases). Trimming took off 5 bases at V and 2 bases at J, with 10 bases between the two ends. The CDR3 loop spans 14 amino acids. The V gene's germline CDR1 is SGHTA and CDR2 FQGNSA. In DNA form, the CDR3 reads TGTGCCAGCAGCAAGAGACAGACTGGAAACACCATATATTTT. It translates to CASSKRQTGNTIYF.

V usage is TRBV25-1 and J usage is TRBJ2-5, with 11 bases identical to TRBD1. The V gene end was trimmed by 4 bases and the J gene end by 0 bases; junction bases not matched to a gene: 7. The CDR3 totals 17 residues. The germline CDR1 and CDR2 sequences are MGHDK and SYGVNS. The CDR3 DNA is TGTGCCAGCAGTGCTTGGGGACAGGGGGGCTACCAAGAGACCCAGTACTTC. Amino acid sequence: CASSAWGQGGYQETQYF. Complete variable domain (other parts from reference TRBV25-1 and TRBJ2-5): EADIYQTPRYLVIGTGKKITLECSQTMGHDKMYWYQQDPGMELHLIHYSYGVNSTEKGDLSSESTVSRIRTEHFPLTLESARPSHTSQYLCASSAWGQGGYQETQYFGPGTRLLVL.

The chain employs TRBV12-3 or TRBV12-4 and TRBJ2-3; D may match TRBD1 or TRBD2 (5 bases each). The CDR3 is made up of 10 amino acids. Trimming took off 6 bases at V and 9 bases at J, with 7 bases between the two ends. The CDR3 bases are TGTGCCAGCAGGGGGGTGACGCAGTATTTT. This gives the protein CASRGVTQYF.

The table lists this clone with a few counts. The chain employs TRBV7-2 and TRBJ2-7; 7 bases align to TRBD2. The CDR3 extends over 15 amino acids. Trimming cost V 4 bases and J 3 bases; bases outside gene matches: 9. Germline V CDR1 and CDR2: SGHTA, FQGNSA. The CDR3 DNA reads as TGTGCCAGCAGCTCACAATCCGGGGGGTACTACGAGCAGTACGTC. Translating gives CASSSQSGGYYEQYV.

This clone was counted a single time. This chain uses TRBV12-3 or TRBV12-4 with TRBJ1-1; no reliable D call. V was cut by 3 bases and J by 1 base, with 6 bases left in between. The CDR3 runs 13 residues. In DNA, the CDR3 is TGTGCCAGCAGTTTGACCGGGAACACTGAAGCTTTCTTT. It translates to CASSLTGNTEAFF.